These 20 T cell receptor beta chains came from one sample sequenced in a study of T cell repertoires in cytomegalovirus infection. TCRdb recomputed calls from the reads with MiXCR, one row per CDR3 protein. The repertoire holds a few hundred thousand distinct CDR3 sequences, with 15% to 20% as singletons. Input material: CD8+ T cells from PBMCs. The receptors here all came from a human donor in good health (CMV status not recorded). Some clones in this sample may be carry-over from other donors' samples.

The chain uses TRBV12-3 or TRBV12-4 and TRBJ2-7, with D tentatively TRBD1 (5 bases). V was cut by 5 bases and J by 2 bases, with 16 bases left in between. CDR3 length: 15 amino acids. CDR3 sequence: CASSPPSTGAYEQYF. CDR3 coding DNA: TGTGCCAGCAGTCCCCCCTCAACAGGAGCCTACGAGCAGTACTTC.

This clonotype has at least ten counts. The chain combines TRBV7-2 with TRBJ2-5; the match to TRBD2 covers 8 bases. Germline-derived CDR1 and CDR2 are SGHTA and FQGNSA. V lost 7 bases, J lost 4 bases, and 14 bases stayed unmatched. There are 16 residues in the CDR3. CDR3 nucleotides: TGTGCCAGCACATCTGATCAAGCGGGGGTTCGAGAGACCCAGTACTTC. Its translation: CASTSDQAGVRETQYF.

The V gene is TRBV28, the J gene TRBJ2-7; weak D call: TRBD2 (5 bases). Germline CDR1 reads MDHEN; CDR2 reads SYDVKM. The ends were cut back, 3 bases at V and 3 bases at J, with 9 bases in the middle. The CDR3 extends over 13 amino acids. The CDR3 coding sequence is TGTGCCAGCAGTTTGCTCGGGGTCTACGAGCAGTACTTC. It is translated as CASSLLGVYEQYF.

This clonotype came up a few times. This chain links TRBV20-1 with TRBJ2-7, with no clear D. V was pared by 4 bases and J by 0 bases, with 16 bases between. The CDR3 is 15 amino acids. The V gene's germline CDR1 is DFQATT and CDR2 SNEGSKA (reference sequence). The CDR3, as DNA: TGCAGTGCTAAGACCCCCCAGGTTCACTCCTACGAGCAGTACTTC. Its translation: CSAKTPQVHSYEQYF.

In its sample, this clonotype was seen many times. As DNA, the CDR3 is TGTGCCAGCAGTTTTGATCGGGGGACCAGGAGAGATACGCAGTATTTT. It encodes CASSFDRGTRRDTQYF. The J gene is TRBJ2-3, the V gene TRBV28; possibly TRBD2 for D (6 bases). CDR3 length: 16 residues. The V end was cut by 3 bases, the J end by 5 bases, with 18 bases between. Germline V gives CDR1 MDHEN, CDR2 SYDVKM.

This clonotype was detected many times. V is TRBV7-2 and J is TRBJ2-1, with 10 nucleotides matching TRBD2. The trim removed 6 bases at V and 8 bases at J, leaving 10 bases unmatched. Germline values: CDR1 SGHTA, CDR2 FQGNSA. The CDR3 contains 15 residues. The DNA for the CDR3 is TGTGCCAGCAGGCCTTCCGGGACTAGCGTCGATGAGCAGTTCTTC. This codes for CASRPSGTSVDEQFF.

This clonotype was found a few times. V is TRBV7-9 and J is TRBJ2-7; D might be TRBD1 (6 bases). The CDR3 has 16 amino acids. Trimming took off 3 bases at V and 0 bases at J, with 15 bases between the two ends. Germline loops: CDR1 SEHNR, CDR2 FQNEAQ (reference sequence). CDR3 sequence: CASSFLDRRSSYEQYF. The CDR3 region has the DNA TGTGCCAGCAGCTTCCTAGACAGGAGAAGCTCCTACGAGCAGTACTTC.

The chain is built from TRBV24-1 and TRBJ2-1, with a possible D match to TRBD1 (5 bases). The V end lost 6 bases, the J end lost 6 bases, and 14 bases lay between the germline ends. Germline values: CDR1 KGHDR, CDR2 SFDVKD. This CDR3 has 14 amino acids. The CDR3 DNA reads TGTGCCACCAGTAGACCCCAGGGTCCCAATGAGCAGTTCTTC. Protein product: CATSRPQGPNEQFF.

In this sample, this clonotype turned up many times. The CDR3 reads CASSLEGGRDTGELFF. CDR3 sequence (DNA): TGTGCCAGCAGCTTAGAAGGGGGGCGTGACACCGGGGAGCTGTTTTTT. The gene calls are TRBV7-2 and TRBJ2-2; D may match TRBD1 or TRBD2 (6 bases each). CDR3 length: 16 residues. Germline V gene sequence: CDR1 SGHTA, CDR2 FQGNSA. V was shortened by 1 base and J by 3 bases, with 12 bases between the two germline ends. Using reference TRBV7-2 and TRBJ2-2 for the parts outside the CDR3, the full variable domain is GAGVSQSPSNKVTEKGKDVELRCDPISGHTALYWYRQSLGQGLEFLIYFQGNSAPDKSGLPSDRFSAERTGGSVSTLTIQRTQQEDSAVYLCASSLEGGRDTGELFFGEGSRLTVL.

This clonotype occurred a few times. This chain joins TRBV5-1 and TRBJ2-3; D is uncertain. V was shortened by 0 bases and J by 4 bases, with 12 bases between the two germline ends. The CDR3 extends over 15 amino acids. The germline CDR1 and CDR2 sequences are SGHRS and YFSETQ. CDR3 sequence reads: CASSLDGPGADTQYF. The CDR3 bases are TGCGCCAGCAGCTTGGACGGGCCCGGCGCAGATACGCAGTATTTT.

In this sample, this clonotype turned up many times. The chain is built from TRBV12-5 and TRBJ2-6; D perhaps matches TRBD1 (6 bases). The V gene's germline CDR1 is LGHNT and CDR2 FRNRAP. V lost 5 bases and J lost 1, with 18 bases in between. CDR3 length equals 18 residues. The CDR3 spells CASGPSQGSQSGANVLTF. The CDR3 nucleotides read TGTGCTAGTGGTCCCTCACAGGGTTCTCAATCTGGGGCCAACGTCCTGACTTTC.

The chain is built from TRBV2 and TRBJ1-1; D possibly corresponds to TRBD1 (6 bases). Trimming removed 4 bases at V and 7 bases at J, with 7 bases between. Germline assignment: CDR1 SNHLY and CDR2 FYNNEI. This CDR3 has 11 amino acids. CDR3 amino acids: CASSGQVEAFF. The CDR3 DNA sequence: TGTGCCAGCAGTGGACAGGTTGAAGCTTTCTTT.

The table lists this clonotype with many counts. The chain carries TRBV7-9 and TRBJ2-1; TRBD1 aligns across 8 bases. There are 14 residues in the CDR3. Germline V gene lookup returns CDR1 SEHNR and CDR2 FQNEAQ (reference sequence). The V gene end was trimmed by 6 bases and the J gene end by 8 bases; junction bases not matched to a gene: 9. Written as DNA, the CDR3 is TGTGCCAGCAGGGAGACAGGGGTTTATGATGAGCAGTTCTTC. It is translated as CASRETGVYDEQFF.

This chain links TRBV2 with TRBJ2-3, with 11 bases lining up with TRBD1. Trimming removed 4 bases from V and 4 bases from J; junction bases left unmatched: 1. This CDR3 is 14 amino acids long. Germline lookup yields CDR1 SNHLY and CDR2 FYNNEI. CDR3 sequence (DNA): TGTGCCAGCAGTGCGGGACAGGGGGCAGATACGCAGTATTTT. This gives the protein CASSAGQGADTQYF.

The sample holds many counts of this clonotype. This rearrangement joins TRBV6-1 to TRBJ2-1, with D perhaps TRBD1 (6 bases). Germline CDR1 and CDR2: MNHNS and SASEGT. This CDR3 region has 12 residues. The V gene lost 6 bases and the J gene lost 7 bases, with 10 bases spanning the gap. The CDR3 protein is CASRRGGNEQFF. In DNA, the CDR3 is TGTGCCAGCAGGAGAGGGGGTAATGAGCAGTTCTTC.

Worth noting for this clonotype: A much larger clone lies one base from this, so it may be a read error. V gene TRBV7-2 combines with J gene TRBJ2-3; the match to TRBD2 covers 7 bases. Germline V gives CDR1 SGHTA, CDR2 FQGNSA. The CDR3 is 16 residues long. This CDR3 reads CVSSGDYEVYTDTQYF. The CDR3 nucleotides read TGTGTCAGCAGCGGGGACTACGAAGTATACACAGATACGCAGTATTTT.

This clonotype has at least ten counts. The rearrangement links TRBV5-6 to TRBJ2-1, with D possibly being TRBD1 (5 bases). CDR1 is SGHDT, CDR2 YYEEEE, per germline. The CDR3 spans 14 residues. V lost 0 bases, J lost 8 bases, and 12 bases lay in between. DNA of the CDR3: TGTGCCAGCAGCTTGGGACAGCCTTGGGATGAGCAGTTCTTC. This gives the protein CASSLGQPWDEQFF.

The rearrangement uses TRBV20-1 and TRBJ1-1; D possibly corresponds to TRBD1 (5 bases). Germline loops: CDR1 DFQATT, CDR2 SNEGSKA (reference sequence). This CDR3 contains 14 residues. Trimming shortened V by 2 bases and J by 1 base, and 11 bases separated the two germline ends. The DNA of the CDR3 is TGCAGTGCTAGACACGAGAGGGGGAACACTGAAGCTTTCTTT. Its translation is CSARHERGNTEAFF.

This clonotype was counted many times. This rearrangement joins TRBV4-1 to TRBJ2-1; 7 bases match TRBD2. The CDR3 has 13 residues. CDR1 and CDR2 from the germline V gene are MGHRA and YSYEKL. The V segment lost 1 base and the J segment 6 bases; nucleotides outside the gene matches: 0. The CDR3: CASSQGTSNEQFF. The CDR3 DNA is TGCGCCAGCAGCCAAGGGACTAGCAATGAGCAGTTCTTC.

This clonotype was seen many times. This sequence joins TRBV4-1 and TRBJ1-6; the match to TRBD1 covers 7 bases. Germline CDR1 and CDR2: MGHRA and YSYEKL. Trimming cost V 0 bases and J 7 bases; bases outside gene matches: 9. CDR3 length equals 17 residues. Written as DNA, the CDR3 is TGCGCCAGCAGCCAAGATGCAGCGGGACAGACAAATTCACCCCTCCACTTT. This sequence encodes CASSQDAAGQTNSPLHF.